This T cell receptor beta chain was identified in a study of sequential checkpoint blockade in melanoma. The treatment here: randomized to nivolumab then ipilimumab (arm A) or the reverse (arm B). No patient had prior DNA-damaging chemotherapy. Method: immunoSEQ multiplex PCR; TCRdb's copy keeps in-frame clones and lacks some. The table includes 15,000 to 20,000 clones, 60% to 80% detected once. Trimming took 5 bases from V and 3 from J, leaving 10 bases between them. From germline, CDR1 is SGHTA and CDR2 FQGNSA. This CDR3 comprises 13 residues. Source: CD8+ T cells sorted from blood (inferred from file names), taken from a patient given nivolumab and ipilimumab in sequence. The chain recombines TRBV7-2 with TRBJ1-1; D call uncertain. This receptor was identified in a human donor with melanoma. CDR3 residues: CASSRREDTEAFF. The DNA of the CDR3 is TGTGCCAGCAGCCGGAGGGAGGACACTGAAGCTTTCTTT.